The clone carrying this T cell receptor (beta chain) was counted once. What it binds is not known. The germline gives CDR1 SGDLS, CDR2 YYNGEE. CDR3 size: 15 residues. Trimming removed 3 bases from V and 4 bases from J; junction bases left unmatched: 6. Here immunoSEQ multiplex PCR was the method, and the copy in TCRdb shows in-frame clones only, minus some. The table has around 350,000 clones, approximately 81% seen once. The record originates from a study of Ad26.COV2.S vaccination and SARS-CoV-2 variants. Across the whole study: Donor was assigned to the Ad26.COV2.S arm of trial COV1001. Ad26.COV2.S was injected intramuscularly once or twice, 56 days apart.

Documented treatment: around 19 received Ad26.COV2.S at low or high dose, single or two shots; 5 received placebo; per-sample allocation not given. Specimens were obtained on day 63 following the first vaccine or placebo injection. Study observations and caveats: While placebo recipients had lower spike-specific TCR breadth, vaccine recipients had more. The TCR breadth and depth analyses may have understated or missed part of the total T cell responses.

Here the sequenced sample was peripheral blood, taken in a trial of Ad26.COV2.S vaccine versus placebo. The genes are TRBV9 and TRBJ2-1, with TRBD1 matching 8 bases. This TCR derives from a person between 18 and 65 years old who received the Ad26.COV2.S COVID-19 vaccine or a placebo. Written as DNA, the CDR3 is TGTGCCAGCAGCGAGGGGACAGGCCTGTACAATGAGCAGTTCTTC. Translated: CASSEGTGLYNEQFF.